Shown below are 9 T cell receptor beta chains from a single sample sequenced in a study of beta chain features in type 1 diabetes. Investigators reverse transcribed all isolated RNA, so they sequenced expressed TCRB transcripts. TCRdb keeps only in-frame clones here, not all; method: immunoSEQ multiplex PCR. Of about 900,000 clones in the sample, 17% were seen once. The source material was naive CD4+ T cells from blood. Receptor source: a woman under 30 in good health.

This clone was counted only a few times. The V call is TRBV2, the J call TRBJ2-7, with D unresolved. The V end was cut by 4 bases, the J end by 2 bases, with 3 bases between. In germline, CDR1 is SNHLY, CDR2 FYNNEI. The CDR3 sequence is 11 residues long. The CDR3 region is CASSVAYEQYF. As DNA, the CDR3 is TGTGCCAGCAGTGTTGCCTACGAGCAGTACTTC. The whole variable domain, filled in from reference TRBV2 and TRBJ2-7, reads EPEVTQTPSHQVTQMGQEVILRCVPISNHLYFYWYRQILGQKVEFLVSFYNNEISEKSEIFDDQFSVERPDGSNFTLKIRSTKLEDSAMYFCASSVAYEQYFGPGTRLTVT.

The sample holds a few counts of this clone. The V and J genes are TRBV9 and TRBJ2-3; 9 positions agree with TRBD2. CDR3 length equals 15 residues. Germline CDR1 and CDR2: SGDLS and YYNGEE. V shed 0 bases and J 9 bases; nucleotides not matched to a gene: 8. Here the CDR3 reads CASSVGNSGSYTQYF. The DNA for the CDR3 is TGTGCCAGCAGCGTAGGTAATAGCGGGAGTTACACGCAGTATTTT.

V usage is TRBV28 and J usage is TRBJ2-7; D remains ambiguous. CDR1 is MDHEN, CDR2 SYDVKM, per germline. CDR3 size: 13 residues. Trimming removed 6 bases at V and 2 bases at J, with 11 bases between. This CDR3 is CASRVGQTYEQYF. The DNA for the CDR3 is TGTGCCAGCAGGGTCGGCCAGACCTACGAGCAGTACTTC. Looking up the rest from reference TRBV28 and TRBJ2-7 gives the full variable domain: DVKVTQSSRYLVKRTGEKVFLECVQDMDHENMFWYRQDPGLGLRLIYFSYDVKMKEKGDIPEGYSVSREKKERFSLILESASTNQTSMYLCASRVGQTYEQYFGPGTRLTVT.

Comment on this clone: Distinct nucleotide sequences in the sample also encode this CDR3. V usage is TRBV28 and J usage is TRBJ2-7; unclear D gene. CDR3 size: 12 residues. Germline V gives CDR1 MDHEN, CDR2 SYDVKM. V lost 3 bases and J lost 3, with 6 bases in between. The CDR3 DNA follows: TGTGCCAGCAGTTTCAGGAGCTACGAGCAGTACTTC. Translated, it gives CASSFRSYEQYF.

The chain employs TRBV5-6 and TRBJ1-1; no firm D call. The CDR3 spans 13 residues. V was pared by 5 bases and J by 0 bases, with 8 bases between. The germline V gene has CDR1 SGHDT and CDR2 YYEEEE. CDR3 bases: TGTGCCAGCAGTGTGGGCTTGAACACTGAAGCTTTCTTT. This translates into CASSVGLNTEAFF.

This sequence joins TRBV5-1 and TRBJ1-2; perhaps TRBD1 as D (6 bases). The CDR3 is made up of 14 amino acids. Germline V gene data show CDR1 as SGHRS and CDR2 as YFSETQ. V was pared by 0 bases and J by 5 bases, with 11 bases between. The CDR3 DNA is TGCGCCAGCAGCTTGGGGGACATGTGGTATGGCTACACCTTC. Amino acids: CASSLGDMWYGYTF.

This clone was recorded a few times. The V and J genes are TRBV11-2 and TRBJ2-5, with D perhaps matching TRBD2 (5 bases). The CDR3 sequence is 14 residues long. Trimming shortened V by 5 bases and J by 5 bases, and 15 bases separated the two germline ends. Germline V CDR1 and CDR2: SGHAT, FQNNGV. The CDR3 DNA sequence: TGTGCCAGCAGCCCCGGACTTGCCAGGGAGACCCAGTACTTC. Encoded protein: CASSPGLARETQYF.

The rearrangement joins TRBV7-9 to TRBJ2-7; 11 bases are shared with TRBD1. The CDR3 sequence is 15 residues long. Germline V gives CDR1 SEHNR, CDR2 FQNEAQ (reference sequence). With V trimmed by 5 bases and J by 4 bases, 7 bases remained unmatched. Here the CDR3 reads CASSLNRDRGYEQYF. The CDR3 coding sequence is TGTGCCAGCAGCCTTAACCGGGACAGGGGGTACGAGCAGTACTTC.

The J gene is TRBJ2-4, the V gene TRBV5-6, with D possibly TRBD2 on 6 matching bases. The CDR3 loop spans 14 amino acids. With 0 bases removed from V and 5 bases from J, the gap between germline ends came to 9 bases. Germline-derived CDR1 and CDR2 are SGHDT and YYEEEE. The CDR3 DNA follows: TGTGCCAGCAGCTTGGTTAGGAGGGAAAACATTCAGTACTTC. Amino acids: CASSLVRRENIQYF.